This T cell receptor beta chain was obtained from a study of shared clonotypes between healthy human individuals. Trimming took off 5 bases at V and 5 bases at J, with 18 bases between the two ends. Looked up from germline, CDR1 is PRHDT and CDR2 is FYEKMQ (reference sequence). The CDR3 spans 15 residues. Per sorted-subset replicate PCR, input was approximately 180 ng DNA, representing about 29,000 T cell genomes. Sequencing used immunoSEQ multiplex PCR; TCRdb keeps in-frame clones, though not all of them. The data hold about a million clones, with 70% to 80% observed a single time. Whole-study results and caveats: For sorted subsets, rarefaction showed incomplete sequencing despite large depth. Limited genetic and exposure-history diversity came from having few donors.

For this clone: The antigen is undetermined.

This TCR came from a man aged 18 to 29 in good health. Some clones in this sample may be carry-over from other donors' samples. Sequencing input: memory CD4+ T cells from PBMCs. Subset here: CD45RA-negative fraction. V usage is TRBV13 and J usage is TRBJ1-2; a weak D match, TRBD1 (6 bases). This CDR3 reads CASSLIADRTYGYTF. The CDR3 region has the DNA TGTGCCAGCAGCCTTATCGCGGACAGAACTTATGGCTACACCTTC.